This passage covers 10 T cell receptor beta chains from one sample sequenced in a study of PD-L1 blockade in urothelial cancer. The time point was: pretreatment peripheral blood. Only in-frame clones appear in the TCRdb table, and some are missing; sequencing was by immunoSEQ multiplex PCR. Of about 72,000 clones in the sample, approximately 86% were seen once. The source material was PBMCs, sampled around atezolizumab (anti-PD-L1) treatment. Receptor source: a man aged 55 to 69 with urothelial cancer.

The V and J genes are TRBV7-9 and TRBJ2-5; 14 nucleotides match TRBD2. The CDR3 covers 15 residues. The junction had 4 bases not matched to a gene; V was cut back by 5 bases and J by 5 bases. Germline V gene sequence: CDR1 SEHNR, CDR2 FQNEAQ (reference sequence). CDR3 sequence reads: CASSAGLAGVETQYF. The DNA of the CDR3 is TGTGCCAGCAGCGCGGGACTAGCGGGGGTCGAGACCCAGTACTTC.

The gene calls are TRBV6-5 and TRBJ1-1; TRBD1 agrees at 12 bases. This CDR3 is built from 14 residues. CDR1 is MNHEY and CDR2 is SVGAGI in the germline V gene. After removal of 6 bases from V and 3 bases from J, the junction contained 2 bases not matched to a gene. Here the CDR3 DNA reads TGTGCCAGCAGGGGACAGGGGGCGGACACTGAAGCTTTCTTT. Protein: CASRGQGADTEAFF.

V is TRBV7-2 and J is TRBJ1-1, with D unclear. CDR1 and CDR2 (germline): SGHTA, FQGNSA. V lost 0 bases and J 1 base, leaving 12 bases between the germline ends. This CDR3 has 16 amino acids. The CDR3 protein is CASSLASGRGNTEAFF. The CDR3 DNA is TGTGCCAGCAGCTTAGCGAGTGGCCGGGGGAACACTGAAGCTTTCTTT.

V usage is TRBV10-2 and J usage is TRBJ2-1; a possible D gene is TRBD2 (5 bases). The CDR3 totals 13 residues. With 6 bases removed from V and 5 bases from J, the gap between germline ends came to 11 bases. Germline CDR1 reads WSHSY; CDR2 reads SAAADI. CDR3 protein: CASRKSGNNEQFF. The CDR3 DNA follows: TGCGCCAGCAGGAAATCCGGGAACAATGAGCAGTTCTTC.

CDR3 DNA sequence: TGTGCCAGTTACCAGACTCCCAACACCGGGGAGCTGTTTTTT. It yields the protein CASYQTPNTGELFF. The rearrangement joins TRBV5-8 to TRBJ2-2; unclear D gene. The germline CDR1 and CDR2 sequences are SGHTS and YDEGEE. V was clipped by 8 bases and J by 2 bases, with 13 bases between them. The CDR3 runs 14 residues.

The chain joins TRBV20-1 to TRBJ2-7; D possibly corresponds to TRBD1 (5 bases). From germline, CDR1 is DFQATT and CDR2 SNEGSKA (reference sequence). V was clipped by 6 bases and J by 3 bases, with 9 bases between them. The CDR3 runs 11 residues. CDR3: CSAKDNYEQYF. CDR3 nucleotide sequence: TGCAGTGCAAAGGACAACTACGAGCAGTACTTC.

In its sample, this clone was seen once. CDR3 residues: CASSSPGTGSGYEQYF. The CDR3 nucleotides read TGTGCCAGTAGTAGTCCCGGGACAGGATCGGGCTACGAGCAGTACTTC. The gene calls are TRBV19 and TRBJ2-7; 8 nucleotides line up with TRBD1. The J segment lost 3 bases and the V segment lost 4 bases, leaving 11 bases of the junction unmatched. CDR3 length: 16 residues. CDR1 LNHDA and CDR2 SQIVND come from the germline V gene (reference sequence). The full variable domain, completed using reference TRBV19 and TRBJ2-7, is DGGITQSPKYLFRKEGQNVTLSCEQNLNHDAMYWYRQDPGQGLRLIYYSQIVNDFQKGDIAEGYSVSREKKESFPLTVTSAQKNPTAFYLCASSSPGTGSGYEQYFGPGTRLTVT.

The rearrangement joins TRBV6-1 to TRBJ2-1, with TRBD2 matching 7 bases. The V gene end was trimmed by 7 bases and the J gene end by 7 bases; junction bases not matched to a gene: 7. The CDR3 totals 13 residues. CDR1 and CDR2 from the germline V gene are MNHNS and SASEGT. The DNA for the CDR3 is TGTGCCAGCAACCGGGGGGTCCCTAATGAGCAGTTCTTC. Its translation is CASNRGVPNEQFF.

In nucleotides, the CDR3 is TGTGCCAGCAGCTTAGGGGTGACAGGGGATAGCAATCAGCCCCAGCATTTT. It translates to CASSLGVTGDSNQPQHF. The chain joins TRBV7-9 to TRBJ1-5; 8 bases line up with TRBD1. Per germline, CDR1 SEHNR and CDR2 FQNEAQ (reference sequence). This CDR3 region has 17 residues. V lost 1 base and J lost 0; bases outside the gene matches: 5.

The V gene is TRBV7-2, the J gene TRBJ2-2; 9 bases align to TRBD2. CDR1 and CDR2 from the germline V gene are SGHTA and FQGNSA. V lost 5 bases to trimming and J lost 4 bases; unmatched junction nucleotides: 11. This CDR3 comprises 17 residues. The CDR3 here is CASSTQSGGGGTGELFF. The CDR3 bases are TGTGCCAGCAGCACCCAGTCTGGCGGGGGGGGCACCGGGGAGCTGTTTTTT.